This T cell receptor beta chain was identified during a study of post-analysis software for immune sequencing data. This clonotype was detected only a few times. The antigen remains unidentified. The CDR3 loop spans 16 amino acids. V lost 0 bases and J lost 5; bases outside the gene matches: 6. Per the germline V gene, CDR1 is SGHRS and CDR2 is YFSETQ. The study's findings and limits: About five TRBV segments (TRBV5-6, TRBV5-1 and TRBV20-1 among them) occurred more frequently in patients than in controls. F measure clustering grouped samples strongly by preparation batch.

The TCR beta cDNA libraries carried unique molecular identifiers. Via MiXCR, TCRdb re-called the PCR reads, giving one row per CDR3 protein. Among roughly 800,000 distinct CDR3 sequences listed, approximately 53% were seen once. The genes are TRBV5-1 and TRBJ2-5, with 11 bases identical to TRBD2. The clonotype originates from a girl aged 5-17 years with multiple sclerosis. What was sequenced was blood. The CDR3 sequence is CASSLGSLAGAETQYF. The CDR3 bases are TGCGCCAGCAGCTTGGGGTCACTAGCGGGAGCCGAGACCCAGTACTTC.